This T cell receptor beta chain was documented in a study of blood T cell repertoires in COVID-19. Study information: The United States, Italy and Spain were the sources of the acute and convalescent COVID-19 samples.

Authors' analysis steps: Nucleated cell number was recorded as an estimate derived from reference gene primer amplification. Generated by immunoSEQ multiplex PCR, the TCRdb table keeps only in-frame clones and is missing some. That table gives V, J and clone size, and the DNA gave D and trimming. The data hold under 400,000 clones, with roughly 90% observed a single time. This clone was observed a handful of times. The CDR3 extends over 15 amino acids. Between the trimmed V and J ends, which lost 5 bases and 0 bases, there was a span of 15 bases. Germline-derived CDR1 and CDR2 are SGHNT and YYREEE (reference sequence).

Specimen: peripheral blood. The rearrangement links TRBV5-4 to TRBJ2-7; D possibly corresponds to TRBD2 (5 bases). The clonotype was recovered from a young man with active or convalescent COVID-19. CDR3 nucleotides: TGTGCCAGCAGGTCCTTTAGCGAGCTCTCCTACGAGCAGTACTTC. It is translated as CASRSFSELSYEQYF.